The clone carrying this T cell receptor beta chain was counted at least ten times. The germline V gene has CDR1 SQVTM and CDR2 ANQGSEA. The CDR3 extends over 15 amino acids. Trimming removed 4 bases at V and 5 bases at J, with 19 bases between. These data come from a study of blood T cells in healthy people across ages. Sample-barcoded 5' priming and a J-beta primer mix drove a second PCR of roughly 6 to 12 cycles. From the 5' RACE reads, TCRdb called clonotypes with MiXCR, one entry per CDR3 protein. The profile shows approximately 810,000 distinct CDR3 sequences, 29% of them singletons. The TCR was taken from an elderly woman in good health. The chain recombines TRBV29-1 with TRBJ2-3; perhaps TRBD2 as D (5 bases). The sample comprised blood. This CDR3 reads CSVAPTSGSKDTQYF. The CDR3 DNA reads as TGCAGCGTTGCCCCGACTTCGGGATCGAAAGATACGCAGTATTTT.